Listed below are T cell receptor beta chains from one sample, sequenced in a study of cytomegalovirus exposure and HLA in healthy donors. The table came from immunoSEQ multiplex PCR; TCRdb's copy has only in-frame clones and leaves some out. Found here are tens of thousands of clones, about 66% of them singletons; the top ten hold approximately 21%. The sequencing sample was made of PBMCs. The origin of the receptors is a woman between 50 and 59 years old in good health and CMV-seropositive. CDR3s include the opening cysteine and the closing phenylalanine or tryptophan. The order of the fields is V gene, clone size, J gene, D gene, CDR3 protein, CDR3 DNA. A D gene is named only where the DNA matches it firmly. Clone size is given for some rows only: seen once, a few or many times, or a class if the clone is expanded.

v_call: TRBV7-2; clone_size: NA; j_call: TRBJ2-5; d_call: TRBD2; cdr3_aa: CASSLGLGGGGETQYF; cdr3_nt: TGTGCCAGCAGCTTAGGGCTGGGGGGCGGGGGGGAGACCCAGTACTTC
v_call: TRBV5-8; clone_size: few; j_call: TRBJ2-7; d_call: NA; cdr3_aa: CASSYSGSDEQYF; cdr3_nt: TGTGCCAGCAGTTACTCTGGGAGCGACGAGCAGTACTTC
v_call: TRBV5-4; clone_size: NA; j_call: TRBJ1-2; d_call: TRBD1; cdr3_aa: CASSLRTGENGYTF; cdr3_nt: TGTGCCAGCAGCCTACGGACAGGGGAAAATGGCTACACCTTC
v_call: TRBV5-1; clone_size: NA; j_call: TRBJ1-1; d_call: TRBD1; cdr3_aa: CASSFGQAMNTEAFF; cdr3_nt: TGCGCCAGCAGCTTCGGACAGGCCATGAACACTGAAGCTTTCTTT
v_call: TRBV28; clone_size: NA; j_call: TRBJ1-2; d_call: TRBD1; cdr3_aa: CASSLLGGTGKPLYGYTF; cdr3_nt: TGTGCCAGCAGTTTATTGGGCGGGACAGGGAAACCCCTATATGGCTACACCTTC
v_call: TRBV18; clone_size: NA; j_call: TRBJ1-1; d_call: NA; cdr3_aa: CASSPPSIAEAFF; cdr3_nt: TGTGCCAGCTCACCCCCGAGCATCGCTGAAGCTTTCTTT
v_call: TRBV10-3; clone_size: NA; j_call: TRBJ2-7; d_call: NA; cdr3_aa: CATTGFDEQYF; cdr3_nt: TGTGCCACCACAGGGTTCGACGAGCAGTACTTC
v_call: TRBV23-1; clone_size: few; j_call: TRBJ1-2; d_call: NA; cdr3_aa: CASSQCRVYGYTF; cdr3_nt: TGCGCCAGCAGTCAATGCAGGGTTTATGGCTACACCTTC
v_call: TRBV30; clone_size: NA; j_call: TRBJ1-6; d_call: TRBD1; cdr3_aa: CAWSVRQGATLYNSPLHF; cdr3_nt: TGTGCCTGGAGTGTTCGTCAGGGGGCTACTCTATATAATTCACCCCTCCACTTT
v_call: TRBV30; clone_size: few; j_call: TRBJ2-7; d_call: NA; cdr3_aa: CAWSARGGEQYF; cdr3_nt: TGTGCCTGGAGTGCTCGGGGAGGCGAGCAGTACTTC
v_call: TRBV5-1; clone_size: NA; j_call: TRBJ1-1; d_call: TRBD1; cdr3_aa: CASSPRTGWNTEAFF; cdr3_nt: TGCGCCAGCAGCCCTCGGACAGGGTGGAACACTGAAGCTTTCTTT
v_call: TRBV11-1; clone_size: NA; j_call: TRBJ1-2; d_call: NA; cdr3_aa: CASSSGQNYGYTF; cdr3_nt: TGTGCCAGCAGCTCGGGTCAGAACTATGGCTACACCTTC
v_call: TRBV4-1; clone_size: NA; j_call: TRBJ2-7; d_call: TRBD1; cdr3_aa: CASSQEGQAPYEQYF; cdr3_nt: TGCGCCAGCAGCCAAGAGGGACAGGCCCCCTACGAGCAGTACTTC
v_call: TRBV27; clone_size: NA; j_call: TRBJ1-1; d_call: TRBD1; cdr3_aa: CASRILGTGSMNTEAFF; cdr3_nt: TGTGCCAGCAGGATTCTTGGGACAGGGAGCATGAACACTGAAGCTTTCTTT
v_call: TRBV11-2; clone_size: NA; j_call: TRBJ2-3; d_call: NA; cdr3_aa: CASSLMYGADTQYF; cdr3_nt: TGTGCCAGCAGCTTAATGTACGGGGCAGATACGCAGTATTTT
v_call: TRBV28; clone_size: NA; j_call: TRBJ2-1; d_call: TRBD2; cdr3_aa: CASSLPGLANSYNEQFF; cdr3_nt: TGTGCCAGCAGTTTACCGGGACTAGCGAACTCCTACAATGAGCAGTTCTTC
v_call: TRBV7-9; clone_size: NA; j_call: TRBJ1-1; d_call: TRBD1; cdr3_aa: CASSSAGTGAGTEAFF; cdr3_nt: TGTGCCAGCAGCTCTGCCGGGACAGGGGCGGGCACTGAAGCTTTCTTT
v_call: TRBV11-2; clone_size: NA; j_call: TRBJ2-1; d_call: NA; cdr3_aa: CASSRQYNEQFF; cdr3_nt: TGTGCCAGCAGCCGACAGTACAATGAGCAGTTCTTC
v_call: TRBV6-1; clone_size: NA; j_call: TRBJ2-1; d_call: NA; cdr3_aa: CASSKNVQNEQFF; cdr3_nt: TGTGCCAGCAGTAAGAACGTCCAGAATGAGCAGTTCTTC
v_call: TRBV11-2; clone_size: NA; j_call: TRBJ1-1; d_call: NA; cdr3_aa: CASTSQRNTEAFF; cdr3_nt: TGTGCCAGCACGAGTCAAAGAAACACTGAAGCTTTCTTT
v_call: TRBV2; clone_size: few; j_call: TRBJ1-2; d_call: NA; cdr3_aa: CASSDRAHGYTF; cdr3_nt: TGTGCCAGCAGTGACAGGGCGCATGGCTACACCTTC
v_call: TRBV9; clone_size: NA; j_call: TRBJ1-2; d_call: NA; cdr3_aa: CASSRGGANNYGYTF; cdr3_nt: TGTGCCAGCTCCCGCGGGGGAGCTAATAACTATGGCTACACCTTC
v_call: TRBV5-1; clone_size: once; j_call: TRBJ2-3; d_call: NA; cdr3_aa: CASSPDRNTDTQYF; cdr3_nt: TGCGCCAGCAGTCCCGACAGGAACACAGATACGCAGTATTTT
v_call: TRBV13; clone_size: NA; j_call: TRBJ1-2; d_call: NA; cdr3_aa: CASSFPRQDSRLDYGYTF; cdr3_nt: TGTGCCAGCAGCTTTCCGAGACAGGATTCCCGACTGGACTATGGCTACACCTTC
v_call: TRBV7-6; clone_size: NA; j_call: TRBJ2-2; d_call: TRBD1; cdr3_aa: CASSPDREETGELFF; cdr3_nt: TGTGCCAGCAGCCCCGACAGGGAAGAAACCGGGGAGCTGTTTTTT
v_call: TRBV27; clone_size: NA; j_call: TRBJ1-6; d_call: NA; cdr3_aa: CASSSFLGQKTPLHF; cdr3_nt: TGTGCCAGCAGTTCATTTCTCGGACAGAAAACACCCCTCCACTTT
v_call: TRBV5-1; clone_size: NA; j_call: TRBJ2-5; d_call: NA; cdr3_aa: CASSLGQPQETQYF; cdr3_nt: TGCGCCAGCAGCTTGGGACAGCCCCAAGAGACCCAGTACTTC
v_call: TRBV21-1; clone_size: NA; j_call: TRBJ1-5; d_call: NA; cdr3_aa: CASSSRRVRRNQPQHF; cdr3_nt: TGTGCCAGCAGCAGCCGCAGGGTAAGGCGGAATCAGCCCCAGCATTTT
v_call: TRBV7-3; clone_size: once; j_call: TRBJ2-3; d_call: TRBD2; cdr3_aa: CASSLNGPSGGSTDTQYF; cdr3_nt: TGTGCCAGCAGCTTAAACGGTCCTAGCGGGGGGAGTACAGATACGCAGTATTTT
v_call: TRBV6-1; clone_size: NA; j_call: TRBJ1-1; d_call: TRBD1; cdr3_aa: CASSERQGGTEAFF; cdr3_nt: TGTGCCAGCAGTGAAAGACAGGGTGGGACTGAAGCTTTCTTT
v_call: TRBV13; clone_size: once; j_call: TRBJ2-5; d_call: NA; cdr3_aa: CASSFGTAEGETQYF; cdr3_nt: TGTGCCAGCAGCTTCGGAACAGCCGAGGGAGAGACCCAGTACTTC
v_call: TRBV4-2; clone_size: NA; j_call: TRBJ1-2; d_call: NA; cdr3_aa: CASSQGVAGTNYGYTF; cdr3_nt: TGTGCCAGCAGCCAAGGGGTAGCGGGAACGAACTATGGCTACACCTTC
v_call: TRBV9; clone_size: NA; j_call: TRBJ1-6; d_call: NA; cdr3_aa: CASSLGTPNSPLHF; cdr3_nt: TGTGCCAGCAGCCTTGGGACTCCCAATTCACCCCTCCACTTT
v_call: TRBV11-2; clone_size: NA; j_call: TRBJ2-5; d_call: NA; cdr3_aa: CASRGVQNLQETQYF; cdr3_nt: TGTGCCAGCCGTGGAGTGCAGAACCTCCAAGAGACCCAGTACTTC
v_call: TRBV19; clone_size: once; j_call: TRBJ2-5; d_call: TRBD1; cdr3_aa: CASSPRTGRETQYF; cdr3_nt: TGTGCCAGTAGCCCCCGGACAGGGCGAGAGACCCAGTACTTC
v_call: TRBV19; clone_size: once; j_call: TRBJ1-5; d_call: TRBD1; cdr3_aa: CASSILDRYSNQPQHF; cdr3_nt: TGTGCCAGTAGTATCCTGGACAGGTATAGCAATCAGCCCCAGCATTTT
v_call: TRBV18; clone_size: NA; j_call: TRBJ1-1; d_call: NA; cdr3_aa: CASSPPQQNRNTEAFF; cdr3_nt: TGTGCCAGCTCACCCCCACAGCAAAACAGAAACACTGAAGCTTTCTTT
v_call: TRBV5-1; clone_size: NA; j_call: TRBJ1-1; d_call: NA; cdr3_aa: CASSFRGGNTEAFF; cdr3_nt: TGCGCCAGCAGCTTTAGGGGGGGGAACACTGAAGCTTTCTTT
v_call: TRBV27; clone_size: few; j_call: TRBJ2-1; d_call: TRBD2; cdr3_aa: CASSSGLAGTSPRFF; cdr3_nt: TGTGCCAGCAGTTCGGGACTAGCGGGGACCTCTCCCCGGTTCTTC
v_call: TRBV6-6; clone_size: NA; j_call: TRBJ2-2; d_call: TRBD2; cdr3_aa: CATTRTSGGTGELFF; cdr3_nt: TGTGCCACCACCAGGACTAGCGGGGGGACCGGGGAGCTGTTTTTT
v_call: TRBV29-1; clone_size: NA; j_call: TRBJ2-7; d_call: NA; cdr3_aa: CSVLGQGGLADSYEQYF; cdr3_nt: TGCAGCGTTTTAGGACAGGGGGGACTAGCCGATTCCTACGAGCAGTACTTC
v_call: TRBV4-1; clone_size: NA; j_call: TRBJ2-1; d_call: TRBD1; cdr3_aa: CASSQQDRANEQFF; cdr3_nt: TGCGCCAGCAGCCAACAGGACAGGGCCAATGAGCAGTTCTTC
v_call: TRBV5-1; clone_size: NA; j_call: TRBJ1-3; d_call: NA; cdr3_aa: CASSLAPGQGFGNTIYF; cdr3_nt: TGCGCCAGCAGCTTGGCCCCCGGGCAGGGCTTTGGAAACACCATATATTTT
v_call: TRBV19; clone_size: NA; j_call: TRBJ1-1; d_call: NA; cdr3_aa: CASSAAKGLEAFF; cdr3_nt: TGTGCCAGTAGTGCCGCCAAGGGGCTTGAAGCTTTCTTT
v_call: TRBV6-5; clone_size: NA; j_call: TRBJ1-2; d_call: NA; cdr3_aa: CAILPLTGRNYGYTF; cdr3_nt: TGTGCCATACTTCCCCTTACAGGGAGAAACTATGGCTACACCTTC
v_call: TRBV2; clone_size: NA; j_call: TRBJ2-7; d_call: NA; cdr3_aa: CAPGLAGRPGEQYF; cdr3_nt: TGTGCCCCAGGACTGGCGGGGCGGCCTGGCGAGCAGTACTTC
v_call: TRBV9; clone_size: NA; j_call: TRBJ2-1; d_call: NA; cdr3_aa: CASSVRGGGLSNEQFF; cdr3_nt: TGTGCCAGCAGCGTAAGAGGGGGAGGGCTATCGAATGAGCAGTTCTTC
v_call: TRBV5-6; clone_size: NA; j_call: TRBJ2-5; d_call: NA; cdr3_aa: CASSLWTLQETQYF; cdr3_nt: TGTGCCAGCAGCTTGTGGACTCTCCAAGAGACCCAGTACTTC
v_call: TRBV27; clone_size: NA; j_call: TRBJ1-1; d_call: NA; cdr3_aa: CASSLQGLVGGEAFF; cdr3_nt: TGTGCCAGCAGTTTACAGGGCCTGGTGGGGGGTGAAGCTTTCTTT
v_call: TRBV7-2; clone_size: NA; j_call: TRBJ2-2; d_call: NA; cdr3_aa: CASSLPGTGELFF; cdr3_nt: TGTGCCAGCAGCTTGCCGGGCACCGGGGAGCTGTTTTTT
v_call: TRBV19; clone_size: NA; j_call: TRBJ1-2; d_call: NA; cdr3_aa: CASTTVGPYGYTF; cdr3_nt: TGTGCCAGTACCACCGTGGGGCCTTATGGCTACACCTTC
v_call: TRBV5-1; clone_size: NA; j_call: TRBJ1-1; d_call: NA; cdr3_aa: CASSRTLDSMNTEAFF; cdr3_nt: TGCGCCAGCAGCCGGACCCTGGACAGTATGAACACTGAAGCTTTCTTT
v_call: TRBV13; clone_size: NA; j_call: TRBJ2-7; d_call: NA; cdr3_aa: CASSPGPGGYEQYF; cdr3_nt: TGTGCCAGCAGCCCGGGACCTGGGGGCTACGAGCAGTACTTC
v_call: TRBV6-6; clone_size: many; j_call: TRBJ1-1; d_call: TRBD1; cdr3_aa: CASSLDRDTEAFF; cdr3_nt: TGTGCCAGCAGCCTAGACAGGGACACTGAAGCTTTCTTT